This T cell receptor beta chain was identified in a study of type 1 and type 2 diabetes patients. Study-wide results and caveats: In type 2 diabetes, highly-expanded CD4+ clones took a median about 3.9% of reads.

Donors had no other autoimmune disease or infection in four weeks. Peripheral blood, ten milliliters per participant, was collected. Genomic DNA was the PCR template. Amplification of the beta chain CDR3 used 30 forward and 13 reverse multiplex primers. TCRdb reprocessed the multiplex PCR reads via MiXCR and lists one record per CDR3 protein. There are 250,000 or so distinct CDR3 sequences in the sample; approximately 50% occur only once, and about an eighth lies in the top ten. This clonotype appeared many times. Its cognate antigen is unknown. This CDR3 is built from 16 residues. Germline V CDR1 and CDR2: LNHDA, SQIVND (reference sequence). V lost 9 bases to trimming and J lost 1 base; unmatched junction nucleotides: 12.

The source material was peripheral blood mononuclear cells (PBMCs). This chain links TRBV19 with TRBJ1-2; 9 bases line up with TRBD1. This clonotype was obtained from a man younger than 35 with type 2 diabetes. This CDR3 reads CASEGDREQRNYGYTF. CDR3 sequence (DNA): TGTGCCAGCGAGGGGGACAGGGAACAACGTAACTATGGCTACACCTTC.